This T cell receptor (beta chain) is from a study of T cells in narcolepsy. This clone was seen once. Measured with immunoSEQ multiplex PCR; TCRdb has only the in-frame clones, and not every one. The table lists 28,000 or so clones, around nine tenths of them singletons, with more than 0.95% in the top ten. The V gene lost 5 bases and the J gene lost 6 bases, with 22 bases spanning the gap. Germline V gives CDR1 SQVTM, CDR2 ANQGSEA. This CDR3 has 15 residues. Specimen: CD45RA- memory CD4+ T cells from PBMCs. The origin of this receptor is a human donor with narcolepsy. The chain has TRBV29-1 and TRBJ1-2, with a weak D call TRBD1 (5 bases). The CDR3 coding sequence is TGCAGCGTTCCCCCCTGGGGGGAACCCGGCGATGGCTACACCTTC. This encodes CSVPPWGEPGDGYTF.